Listed here are 5 T cell receptor beta chains from one sample, sequenced in a study of blood T cells in healthy people across ages (dated by TCRdb to between 2014 and 2016). Library preparation was by 5' RACE. Instrument on record: Illumina HiSeq 2500. A second PCR of about 7 to 12 cycles was run with a J-beta primer mix and a sample-barcoded 5' primer. TCRdb applied fastp at Q25 and MiXCR to the public reads, then kept only in-frame beta chains. Here each entry gathers all rows of one CDR3 protein and keeps the most common genes and DNA. The sample table shows 760,000 or so distinct CDR3 sequences, and 25% are seen once. Roughly 9% of the sample rests with the top ten. These data were likewise used in another study, on T cells of mothers and their children.

Sequencing was done on a sample of blood. The receptors here all came from a boy under 18 in good health.

This clonotype was detected a few times. The chain has TRBV7-6 and TRBJ1-6, with TRBD1 matching 8 bases. The CDR3 consists of 14 residues. V gave up 6 bases and J gave up 8 bases; unmatched junction bases: 6. CDR1 and CDR2 (germline): SGHVS, FNYEAQ. CDR3 loop: CASRWGTGDSPLHF. CDR3 bases: TGTGCCAGCAGGTGGGGGACAGGAGATTCACCCCTCCACTTT.

The chain combines TRBV20-1 with TRBJ2-5; 8 positions agree with TRBD2. The J call is uncertain, as TRBJ2-7 better fits the DNA end. CDR3 length: 15 residues. The V gene's germline CDR1 is DFQATT and CDR2 SNEGSKA (reference sequence). The CDR3 coding sequence is TGCAGTGCTTCAAGGGGTAGCGGGATGTTCTACGAGCAGTACTTC. Translation gives CSASRGSGMFYEQYF.

The gene calls are TRBV29-1 and TRBJ2-3; possibly TRBD2 for D (5 bases). In germline, CDR1 is SQVTM, CDR2 ANQGSEA. Trimming removed 4 bases from V and 2 bases from J, with 16 bases in between. The CDR3 totals 15 residues. CDR3 region: CSVVTYLANTDTQYF. CDR3 in DNA: TGCAGCGTTGTCACTTATCTAGCAAACACAGATACGCAGTATTTT.

Remarks on this clonotype: An end of the junction differs from the germline gene, which may be a read error. The rearrangement uses TRBV7-2 and TRBJ2-3; TRBD2 might be the D (6 bases). The CDR3 sequence is 13 residues long. CDR1 is SGHTA, CDR2 FQGNSA, per germline. This CDR3 is CAGSLLGGDTQYF. DNA of the CDR3: TGTGCCGGCAGCTTACTGGGGGGAGATACGCAGTATTTT.

This chain connects TRBV4-3 to TRBJ2-5; D perhaps matches TRBD1 (5 bases). The CDR3 has 17 amino acids. Trimming took 0 bases from V and 5 from J, leaving 19 bases between them. Germline CDR1 is LGHNA and CDR2 is YSLEER. CDR3 region: CASSQDWQGASRETQYF. CDR3 nucleotide sequence: TGCGCCAGCAGCCAAGACTGGCAGGGCGCGTCGCGGGAGACCCAGTACTTC.